This is a list of T cell receptor beta chains from one sample in a study of shared clonotypes between healthy human individuals. Produced via immunoSEQ multiplex PCR; TCRdb's table is partial and in-frame only. The table lists over 2 million clones, approximately 94% of them singletons, with 1% to 1.3% in the top ten. Input material: naive CD8+ T cells sorted from blood. All receptors come from a man younger than 35 in good health. The conserved cysteine and the conserved F or W are not part of the CDR3 here. Some rows have no size entry. The others give once, few or many, or a class for an expanded clone.

clone size,CDR3 length,J gene,V gene,CDR3 protein
-,12,TRBJ2-3,TRBV5-6,ASSYWTSTDTQY
-,14,TRBJ2-7,TRBV11-2,ASSSAQAPLGGEQY
-,12,TRBJ2-7,TRBV6-1,ASSVGQISYEQY
-,11,TRBJ2-1,TRBV7-9,ASTRLDYNEQF
-,12,TRBJ2-1,TRBV11-2,ASSFLAGGNEQF
-,9,TRBJ1-1,TRBV5-6,ASSLDIEAF
-,11,TRBJ1-2,TRBV4-1,ASSHPGGLGYT
-,11,TRBJ2-3,TRBV7-9,ASSSPTGDTQY
-,10,TRBJ2-5,TRBV2,ASSIVQETQY
-,12,TRBJ1-5,TRBV7-2,ASTFTEGDQPQH
-,11,TRBJ2-7,TRBV5-6,ASSLPTAYEQY
-,12,TRBJ2-1,TRBV9,ASSLRGGYLEQF
few,15,TRBJ2-1,TRBV2,ASPGLAGGHSYNEQF
-,13,TRBJ1-2,TRBV29-1,SVEVQGASGYGYT
-,14,TRBJ2-1,TRBV9,ASSPSGTGGANEQF
-,13,TRBJ1-2,TRBV13,ASSLAGGLGYGYT
-,14,TRBJ2-7,TRBV7-2,ASSSPGTGIPYEQY
-,13,TRBJ1-5,TRBV28,ASSLLRHSNQPQH
-,14,TRBJ2-7,TRBV9,ASSARDVDLDYEQY
-,13,TRBJ2-3,TRBV9,ASSARDRSTDTQY
few,14,TRBJ2-1,TRBV6-6,ASTLTSGAPYNEQF
-,11,TRBJ2-5,TRBV19,ASSSQGGETQY
-,14,TRBJ1-6,TRBV2,ASSLILNLENSPLH
-,13,TRBJ2-7,TRBV30,AWSHGLEMRYEQY
-,12,TRBJ1-1,TRBV5-4,ASSQDGLNTEAF
-,15,TRBJ2-3,TRBV5-1,ASTMVPSGGGADTQY
-,10,TRBJ2-5,TRBV13,ASSAEGRAQY